This TCR beta chain was identified during a study of cytomegalovirus exposure and HLA in healthy donors. Across the study: Unique TCRs numbering some 93 million, obtained from HLA-typed donors, made up an early data release. Ancestry clustering placed 70% to 90% of 300 to 400 genotyped donors in the Caucasian-associated cluster.

General study points: Presence/absence analysis assumed near-uniform sequencing depth across donors.

V was pared by 2 bases and J by 4 bases, with 3 bases of the junction left unmatched. Germline values: CDR1 MGHRA, CDR2 YSYEKL. This CDR3 is built from 15 residues. Note on this clone: Its antigen is unknown.

Both 60 Vbeta primers and 13 Jbeta primers went into the PCR. TCRdb's copy holds only in-frame clones and misses some; the assay was immunoSEQ multiplex PCR. The repertoire consists of some 110,000 clones, with 60% to 75% occurring once and the leading ten covering about 4.4%. The TCR originated in a woman aged 45 to 65 in good health and CMV-seropositive. This chain connects TRBV4-1 to TRBJ2-1, with 9 bases aligning to TRBD1. The source material was PBMCs. Written as DNA, the CDR3 is TGCGCCAGCAGCCAACGGACAGGGGCGTACAATGAGCAGTTCTTC. The encoded protein is CASSQRTGAYNEQFF.